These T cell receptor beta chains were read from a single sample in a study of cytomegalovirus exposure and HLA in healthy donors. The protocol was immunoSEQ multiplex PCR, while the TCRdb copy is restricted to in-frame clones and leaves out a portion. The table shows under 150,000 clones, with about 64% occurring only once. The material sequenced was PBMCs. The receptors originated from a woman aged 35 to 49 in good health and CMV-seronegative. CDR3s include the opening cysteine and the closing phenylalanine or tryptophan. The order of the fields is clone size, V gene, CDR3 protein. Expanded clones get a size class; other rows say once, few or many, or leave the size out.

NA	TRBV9	CASGDPGGSSYNEQFF
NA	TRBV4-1	CASSPDRVRNTIYF
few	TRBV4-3	CASSQDQGNYGYTF
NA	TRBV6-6	CATTGTGQGGANVLTF
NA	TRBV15	CATSRDRLYEQYF
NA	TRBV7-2	CASSLGATGNTIYF
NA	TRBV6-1	CASSVGVYEQYF
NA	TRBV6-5	CASSYSYTRSYEQYF
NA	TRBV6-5	CASSSLQGNQPQHF
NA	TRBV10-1	CASRSPPRNEQFF
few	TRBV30	CAWSATSGGRNEQFF
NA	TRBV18	CASSPEEARNIQYF
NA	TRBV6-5	CASSYSRGNTEAFF